The rows below give T cell receptor beta chains drawn from one sample of a study of vaccination and CD4 T cells after COVID-19. No antigen has been identified for these receptors. TCRdb itself ran the PCR reads through MiXCR, one entry per CDR3 protein. The sample includes some 10,000 distinct CDR3 sequences, 32% seen only once; the top ten take about 14%. Sequencing was performed on CD4+ T cells from blood, cultured in vitro. Receptors originate from a human donor in good health. The CDR3 runs from the conserved cysteine through the conserved F or W. The D gene is left open where the match is weak. Clone size appears in some rows only: once, few, many, or a class for an expanded clone.

few,14,TRBJ2-3,TRBV19,TRBD2,TGTGCCAGTCGGACTAGCGGGAGCACAGATACGCAGTATTTT,CASRTSGSTDTQYF
-,16,TRBJ1-6,TRBV20-1,TRBD1,TGCAGTGCTAGAGATTGGGACAGGACTTATAATTCACCCCTCCACTTT,CSARDWDRTYNSPLHF
-,13,TRBJ1-1,TRBV7-3,-,TGTGCCAGCAGCTTAACGTCTAGGACTGAAGCTCTCTTT,CASSLTSRTEALF
few,15,TRBJ2-3,TRBV7-2,TRBD2,TGTGCCAGCAGTCGGACTAGCGGGAGGACAGATACGCAGTATTTT,CASSRTSGRTDTQYF
-,14,TRBJ1-1,TRBV2,-,TGTGCCAGCAGTGAACAGGGTAGGAACACTGAAGCTTTCTTT,CASSEQGRNTEAFF
-,14,TRBJ2-5,TRBV27,-,TGTGCCAGCAGTTTATGGGGGGCACGAGAGACCCAGTACTTC,CASSLWGARETQYF
-,13,TRBJ2-7,TRBV2,TRBD2,TGTGCCAGCAGTGCACTAGCGGGGACCGAGCAGTACTTC,CASSALAGTEQYF
-,16,TRBJ2-7,TRBV7-2,-,TGTGCCAGCAGCTTACTAGCCGGGGCCGGGTCGAGAGAGCAGTACTTC,CASSLLAGAGSREQYF
few,13,TRBJ2-2,TRBV20-1,-,TGCAGTGCTAGGTTGTCGACCGCCGGGGAGCTGTTTTTT,CSARLSTAGELFF
-,14,TRBJ2-5,TRBV7-2,TRBD2,TGTGCCAGCAGCTCCCCGGGGGGGGCGGAGACCCAGTACTTC,CASSSPGGAETQYF
-,14,TRBJ2-1,TRBV28,TRBD1,TGTGCCAGCAGACGGGACAGGGAATACAATGAGCAGTTCTTC,CASRRDREYNEQFF
-,15,TRBJ2-5,TRBV27,TRBD2,TGTGCCAGCAGCCGCCTGACTAGCGGGAATGAGACCCAGTACTTC,CASSRLTSGNETQYF
few,14,TRBJ2-5,TRBV4-3,-,TGCGCCAGCAGCCAAGAGGCGGGGCGAGAGACCCAGTACTTC,CASSQEAGRETQYF